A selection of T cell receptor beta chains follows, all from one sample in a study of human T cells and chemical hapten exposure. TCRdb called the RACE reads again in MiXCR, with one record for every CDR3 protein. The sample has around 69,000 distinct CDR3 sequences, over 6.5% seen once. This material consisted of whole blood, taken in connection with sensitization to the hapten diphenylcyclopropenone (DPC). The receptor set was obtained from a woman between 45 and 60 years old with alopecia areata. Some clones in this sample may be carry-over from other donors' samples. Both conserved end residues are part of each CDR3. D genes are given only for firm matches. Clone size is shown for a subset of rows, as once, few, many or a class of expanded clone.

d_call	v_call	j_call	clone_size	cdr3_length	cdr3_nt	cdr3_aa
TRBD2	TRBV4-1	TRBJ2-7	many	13	TGCGCCAGCAGCTCTGGGGGGGGGTACGAGCAGTACTTC	CASSSGGGYEQYF
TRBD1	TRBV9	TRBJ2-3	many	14	TGTGCCAGCAGCGAGGGGGCCCGCACAGATACGCAGTATTTT	CASSEGARTDTQYF
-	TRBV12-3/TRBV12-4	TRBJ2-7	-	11	TGTGCCAGCAGGGGAGGACAGGAGCAGTACTTC	CASRGGQEQYF
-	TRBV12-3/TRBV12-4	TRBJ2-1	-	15	TGTGCCAGCAGTTTAGTGACTAATGCAAGAGTGGAGCAGTTCTTC	CASSLVTNARVEQFF
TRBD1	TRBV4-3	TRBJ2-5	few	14	TGCGCCAGCAGCCAATGGGACAGGGGCGAGACCCAGTACTTC	CASSQWDRGETQYF
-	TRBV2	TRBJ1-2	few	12	TGTGCCAGCAGGGACTCGGATTATGGCTACACCTTC	CASRDSDYGYTF
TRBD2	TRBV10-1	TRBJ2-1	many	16	TGCGCCAGCAGTGAGAATAGACTAGCGGAATACAATGAGCAGTTCTTC	CASSENRLAEYNEQFF
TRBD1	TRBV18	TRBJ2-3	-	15	TGTGCCAGCTCACCACCGGACAGGGTAACAGATACGCAGTATTTT	CASSPPDRVTDTQYF
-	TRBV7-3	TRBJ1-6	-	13	TGTGCCAGCAGCCTGAGGGGGAATTCACCCCTCCACTTT	CASSLRGNSPLHF
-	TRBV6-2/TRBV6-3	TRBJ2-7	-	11	TGTGCCAGCACCGACGTATACGAGCAGTACTTC	CASTDVYEQYF
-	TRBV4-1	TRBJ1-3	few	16	TGCGCCAGCAGCCTCCGAGGGGGAAACTCTGGAAACACCATATATTTT	CASSLRGGNSGNTIYF
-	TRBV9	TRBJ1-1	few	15	TGTGCCAGCAGCGTAGTCGGGGGATCGAACACTGAAGCTTTCTTT	CASSVVGGSNTEAFF
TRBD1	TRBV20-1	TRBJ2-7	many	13	TGCAGTGCAGTTGGGACAGGGGTATACGAGCAGTACTTC	CSAVGTGVYEQYF
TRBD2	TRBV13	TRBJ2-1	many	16	TGTGCCAGCAGACCTACAGAAGCGGGGGGGAACAATGAGCAGTTCTTC	CASRPTEAGGNNEQFF
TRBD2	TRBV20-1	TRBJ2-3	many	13	TGCAGTGCTAGGGCTAGCGGGGCGGATACGCAGTATTTT	CSARASGADTQYF
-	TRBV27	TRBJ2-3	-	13	TGTGCCAGCAGTTCCACAAGCACAGATACGCAGTATTTT	CASSSTSTDTQYF
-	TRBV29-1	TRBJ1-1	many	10	TGCAGCGTAGAGAACACTGAAGCTTTCTTT	CSVENTEAFF
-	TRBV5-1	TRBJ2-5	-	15	TGCGCCAGCAGCTTGGAAAGGCCTACGCTGGAGACCCAGTACTTC	CASSLERPTLETQYF
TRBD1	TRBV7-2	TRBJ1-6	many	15	TGTGCCAGCAGCTTAGTTGGCAGGGGGGATTCACCCCTCCACTTT	CASSLVGRGDSPLHF
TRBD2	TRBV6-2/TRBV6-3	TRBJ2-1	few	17	TGTGCCAGCAGTCCCTCAAGACTAGCGGGGGGGCCGGATGAGCAGTTCTTC	CASSPSRLAGGPDEQFF
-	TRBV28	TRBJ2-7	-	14	TGTGCCAGCAGTTTACTAGCGAAGGCCTACGAGCAGTACTTC	CASSLLAKAYEQYF
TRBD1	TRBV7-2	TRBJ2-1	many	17	TGTGCCAGCAGCCTATTGCCCCCGGGACAGGGTGCCAATGAGCAGTTCTTC	CASSLLPPGQGANEQFF
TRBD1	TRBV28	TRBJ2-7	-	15	TGTGCCAGCAGTTCTCCGGACAGGGGTTCCTACGAGCAGTACTTC	CASSSPDRGSYEQYF
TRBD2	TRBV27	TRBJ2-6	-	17	TGTGCCAGCACCCAATCTAGCGGGAAAGTTGGGGCCAACGTCCTGACTTTC	CASTQSSGKVGANVLTF
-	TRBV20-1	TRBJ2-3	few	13	TGCAGTGGGGGGGATGGGCCCACAGATACGCAGTATTTT	CSGGDGPTDTQYF
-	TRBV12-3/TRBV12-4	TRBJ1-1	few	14	TGTGCCAGCAGTTTGTTTGAGGGGGTCGCTGAAGCTTTCTTT	CASSLFEGVAEAFF
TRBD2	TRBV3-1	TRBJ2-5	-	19	TGTGCCAGCAGCCAAGGGGTAGAGCGGGGGGGCGATTCGGCAGAGACCCAGTACTTC	CASSQGVERGGDSAETQYF
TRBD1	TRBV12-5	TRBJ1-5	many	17	TGTGCTAGAGAACAAGACAGGGGGGCGGGGGGCAATCAGCCCCAGCATTTT	CAREQDRGAGGNQPQHF
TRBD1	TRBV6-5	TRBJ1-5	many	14	TGTGCCAGCAGTCGGACAGGGGGGTATCAGCCCCAGCATTTT	CASSRTGGYQPQHF
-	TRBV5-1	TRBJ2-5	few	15	TGCGCCAGCAGCCCAGAGGGACACCCTCGCGAGACCCAGTACTTC	CASSPEGHPRETQYF
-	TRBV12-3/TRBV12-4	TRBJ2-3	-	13	TGTGCCAGCAGTTTATTGGGGTCAGATACGCAGTATTTT	CASSLLGSDTQYF
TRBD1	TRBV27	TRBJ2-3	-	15	TGTGCCAGCAGTTTAAGGGACAGAAGCACAGATACGCAGTATTTT	CASSLRDRSTDTQYF
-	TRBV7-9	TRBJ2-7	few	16	TGTGCCAGCAGCTTAACCGGGGGCAGGGGGGCCTACGAGCAGTACTTC	CASSLTGGRGAYEQYF
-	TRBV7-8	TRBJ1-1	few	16	TGTGCCAGCAGCTTAACCGGCCAGGGTTCCGCCACTGAAGCTTTCTTT	CASSLTGQGSATEAFF
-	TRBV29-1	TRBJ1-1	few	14	TGCAGCGTTGAGATGGACAGATCGAAGGCTGAAGCTTTCTTT	CSVEMDRSKAEAFF
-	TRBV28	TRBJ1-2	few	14	TGTGCCAGCAGCCACGGGACGACAAGCTATGGCTACACCTTC	CASSHGTTSYGYTF
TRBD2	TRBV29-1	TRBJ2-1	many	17	TGCAGCGTTGAGAGTAGCGGGAGGGCTTCTCCCTACAATGAGCAGTTCTTC	CSVESSGRASPYNEQFF
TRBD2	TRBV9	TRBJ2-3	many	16	TGTGCCAGCAGCGTCCATAGCGGGAGGGAGGCAGATACGCAGTATTTT	CASSVHSGREADTQYF
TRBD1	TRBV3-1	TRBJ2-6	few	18	TGTGCCAGCAGCCTTCACAGGGGAGACTCCTCTGGGGCCAACGTCCTGACTTTC	CASSLHRGDSSGANVLTF
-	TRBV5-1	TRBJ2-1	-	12	TGCGCCAGCAGCCTTGGACTTCCCGAGCAGTTCTTC	CASSLGLPEQFF
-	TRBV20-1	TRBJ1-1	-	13	TGCAGTGCTAGAGTAAGCGGTCGGACTGAAGCTTTCTTT	CSARVSGRTEAFF
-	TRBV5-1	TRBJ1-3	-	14	TGCGCCAGCAGCGATAACAGCCCTGGAAACACCATATATTTT	CASSDNSPGNTIYF
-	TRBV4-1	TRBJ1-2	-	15	TGCGCCAGCAGCCAAGATGGTTACAGCCCCTATGGCTACACCTTC	CASSQDGYSPYGYTF
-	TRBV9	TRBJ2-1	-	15	TGTGCCAGCAGCGTAGGGGCAGGTCTCGGGGTTGAGCAGTTCTTC	CASSVGAGLGVEQFF
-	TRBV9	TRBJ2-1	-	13	TGTGCCAGCAGCGCCGGAGGGGACAATGAGCAGTTCTTC	CASSAGGDNEQFF
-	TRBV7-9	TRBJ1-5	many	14	TGTGCCAGCAGCTTAGCGGCAGGCAATCAGCCCCAGCATTTT	CASSLAAGNQPQHF
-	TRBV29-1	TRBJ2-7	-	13	TGCAGCTTTATACAGGGATCCTCCTACGAGCAGTACTTC	CSFIQGSSYEQYF
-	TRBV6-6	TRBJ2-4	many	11	TGTGCCAGCAGTCTCAGTGGCCTTCAGTACTTC	CASSLSGLQYF
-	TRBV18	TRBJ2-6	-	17	TGTGCCAGCTCACCACGGACTTCCCAATCTGGGGCCAACGTCCTGACTTTC	CASSPRTSQSGANVLTF
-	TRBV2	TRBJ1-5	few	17	TGTGCCAGCAGGAGGCCCCCCACGGGCGTTTTGGATAGGGACCAGCATTTT	CASRRPPTGVLDRDQHF